These 29 T cell receptor beta chains came from one sample sequenced in a study of beta chain features in type 1 diabetes. Study results and limitations: All four CD4+ subsets of Type 1 diabetes patients contained TCRB CDR3s that were moderately but significantly shorter.

No antigen is known for these receptors. Reverse transcribing all isolated RNA meant expressed TCRB transcripts were sequenced. Assay used: immunoSEQ multiplex PCR; TCRdb lists only in-frame clones, some missing. The sample carries 150,000 to 200,000 clones, around 8% recorded once. Sequences were obtained from central memory CD4+ T cells from blood. These receptors came from a woman between 40 and 55 years old with type 1 diabetes.

The chain's CDR3 is CAWRPSGVYEQYF. CDR3 sequence (DNA): TGTGCCTGGAGACCTTCAGGGGTCTACGAGCAGTACTTC. The chain links TRBV30 to TRBJ2-7; D might be TRBD1 (6 bases). The V gene's germline CDR1 is GTSNPN and CDR2 SVGIG (reference sequence). Trimming took 3 bases from V and 3 from J, leaving 12 bases between them. The CDR3 covers 13 residues.

J is TRBJ1-5 and V is TRBV6-5, with D perhaps TRBD1 (5 bases). V dropped 3 bases and J dropped 6 bases, with 12 bases sitting between them. The germline V gene has CDR1 MNHEY and CDR2 SVGAGI. This CDR3 has 14 amino acids. As DNA, the CDR3 is TGTGCCAGCAGTTATAGGGGTACGGGTCAGCCCCAGCATTTT. Encoded protein: CASSYRGTGQPQHF.

This clone was observed a few times. The gene calls are TRBV5-8 and TRBJ2-4, with 8 nucleotides matching TRBD1. The germline V gene encodes CDR1 SGHTS and CDR2 YDEGEE. The CDR3 is 20 amino acids. Trimming at V came to 3 bases and at J to 3 bases, leaving 20 bases not matched to a gene. CDR3 nucleotide sequence: TGTGCCAGCAGCTCGGGGGCCGACCCGTTAACAGGGGGAGTCAAAAACATTCAGTACTTC. Its protein is CASSSGADPLTGGVKNIQYF.

The table lists this clone with a few counts. The chain links TRBV4-1 to TRBJ2-1; 9 bases fit TRBD2. With V trimmed by 2 bases and J by 5 bases, 7 bases remained unmatched. This CDR3 is 16 amino acids long. Germline V gene data show CDR1 as MGHRA and CDR2 as YSYEKL. CDR3 in DNA: TGCGCCAGCAGCCAATTAAGCGGGAGGTACCACAATGAGCAGTTCTTC. It yields the protein CASSQLSGRYHNEQFF.

This clone has more than one count but fewer than ten. The genes are TRBV7-9 and TRBJ2-5, with 8 bases aligning to TRBD1. CDR3 length: 13 amino acids. Germline V gives CDR1 SEHNR, CDR2 FQNEAQ (reference sequence). J gave up 4 bases and V 5 bases, and 3 bases lay outside the gene matches. The DNA of the CDR3 is TGTGCCAGCAGCGTGACAGGGGTAGAGACCCAGTACTTC. It translates to CASSVTGVETQYF.

This clone was seen a few times. The chain carries TRBV2 and TRBJ1-5; no clear D gene. CDR1 and CDR2 (germline): SNHLY, FYNNEI. V shed 7 bases and J shed 4 bases, with 14 bases lying between them. CDR3 size: 14 residues. The CDR3 nucleotides are TGTGCCAGCATGGGGAGGGCCCAGAATCAGCCCCAGCATTTT. This encodes CASMGRAQNQPQHF.

The genes are TRBV7-9 and TRBJ2-3; 10 nucleotides agree with TRBD1. With 3 bases clipped from V and 2 bases from J, the junction kept 5 bases outside the gene matches. Germline CDR1 reads SEHNR; CDR2 reads FQNEAQ (reference sequence). CDR3 length: 16 residues. CDR3: CASSFMDRGNTDTQYF. As DNA, the CDR3 is TGTGCCAGCAGCTTCATGGACAGGGGGAACACAGATACGCAGTATTTT.

The table lists this clone with a few counts. This chain uses TRBV9 with TRBJ2-7; D perhaps matches TRBD2 (6 bases). Trimming removed 0 bases at V and 7 bases at J, with 17 bases between. The CDR3 totals 15 residues. The V gene's germline CDR1 is SGDLS and CDR2 YYNGEE. CDR3 sequence (DNA): TGTGCCAGCAGCGTAGACGACGGGACCGCGGGGGAGCAGTACTTC. Residues: CASSVDDGTAGEQYF. Full variable domain (outside the CDR3, taken from reference TRBV9 and TRBJ2-7): DSGVTQTPKHLITATGQRVTLRCSPRSGDLSVYWYQQSLDQGLQFLIQYYNGEERAKGNILERFSAQQFPDLHSELNLSSLELGDSALYFCASSVDDGTAGEQYFGPGTRLTVT.

This clone has just a few counts. The chain couples TRBV2 to TRBJ2-7; no clear D. CDR1 SNHLY and CDR2 FYNNEI come from the germline V gene. The CDR3 runs to 13 residues. V was pared by 4 bases and J by 5 bases, with 12 bases between. CDR3 amino acids: CASSGLSQDEQYF. In DNA, the CDR3 is TGTGCCAGCAGTGGCCTATCCCAGGACGAGCAGTACTTC.

The chain employs TRBV18 and TRBJ2-3; the match to TRBD1 covers 7 bases. This CDR3 has 15 residues. Germline V CDR1 and CDR2: KGHSH, LQKENI. V was clipped by 2 bases and J by 2 bases; unmatched bases: 4. The CDR3 DNA reads TGTGCCAGCTCACCAGCACAGGGGAACACAGATACGCAGTATTTT. Translation: CASSPAQGNTDTQYF.

This clone was detected only a few times. The V gene is TRBV20-1, the J gene TRBJ1-1; no definite D call. This CDR3 contains 11 residues. Germline CDR1 reads DFQATT; CDR2 reads SNEGSKA (reference sequence). V lost 5 bases and J 6 bases, leaving 10 bases between the germline ends. CDR3 region: CSALDLPEAFF. CDR3 coding DNA: TGCAGTGCTTTAGATCTCCCTGAAGCTTTCTTT.

The gene calls are TRBV7-2 and TRBJ2-7; 11 bases are a match to TRBD1. Germline CDR1 SGHTA, CDR2 FQGNSA. The J segment lost 5 bases and the V segment lost 2 bases, leaving 5 bases of the junction unmatched. This CDR3 contains 15 residues. In nucleotides, the CDR3 is TGTGCCAGCAGCTTAACCGGACAGGGGGCCCACGAGCAGTACTTC. Encoded protein: CASSLTGQGAHEQYF.

The chain links TRBV2 to TRBJ1-2; 8 positions agree with TRBD1. Germline CDR1 reads SNHLY; CDR2 reads FYNNEI. With V trimmed by 4 bases and J by 8 bases, 3 bases remained unmatched. This CDR3 comprises 12 residues. As DNA, the CDR3 is TGTGCCAGCAGTGGGACAGGGAACGGCTACACCTTC. It encodes CASSGTGNGYTF.

V and J are TRBV30 and TRBJ1-5, with unresolved D. V shed 0 bases and J shed 0 bases, with 15 bases lying between them. Germline CDR1 GTSNPN, CDR2 SVGIG (reference sequence). This CDR3 comprises 17 residues. The CDR3 DNA reads as TGTGCCTGGAGTGTTCACAGCGCGGGATATAGCAATCAGCCCCAGCATTTT. As protein: CAWSVHSAGYSNQPQHF. Full variable domain (rest looked up from reference TRBV30 and TRBJ1-5): SQTIHQWPATLVQPVGSPLSLECTVEGTSNPNLYWYRQAAGRGLQLLFYSVGIGQISSEVPQNLSASRPQDRQFILSSKKLLLSDSGFYLCAWSVHSAGYSNQPQHFGDGTRLSIL.

Only a few counts were recorded for this clone. V usage is TRBV19 and J usage is TRBJ1-2, with D perhaps TRBD1 (5 bases). CDR3 length equals 15 residues. V was shortened by 4 bases and J by 5 bases, with 17 bases between the two germline ends. Germline CDR1 LNHDA, CDR2 SQIVND (reference sequence). CDR3 amino acids: CASSTLQDSFYGYTF. Written as DNA, the CDR3 is TGTGCCAGTAGTACTCTACAGGATTCCTTTTATGGCTACACCTTC. The variable domain in full, with the rest retrieved from reference TRBV19 and TRBJ1-2, is DGGITQSPKYLFRKEGQNVTLSCEQNLNHDAMYWYRQDPGQGLRLIYYSQIVNDFQKGDIAEGYSVSREKKESFPLTVTSAQKNPTAFYLCASSTLQDSFYGYTFGSGTRLTVV.

The table lists this clone with many counts. V gene TRBV14 combines with J gene TRBJ2-7; 11 nucleotides line up with TRBD1. The V gene's germline CDR1 is SGHDN and CDR2 FVKESK. The V segment lost 1 base and the J segment 2 bases; nucleotides outside the gene matches: 4. The CDR3 length is 16 residues. CDR3 sequence: CASSQGPGQGAYEQYF. The CDR3 coding sequence is TGTGCCAGCAGCCAAGGTCCGGGACAGGGGGCCTACGAGCAGTACTTC.

V is TRBV7-3 and J is TRBJ2-4; TRBD1 matches 7 bases. V was clipped by 3 bases and J by 4 bases; unmatched bases: 3. This CDR3 region has 14 residues. Per germline, CDR1 SGHTA and CDR2 FQGTGA. The CDR3 here is CASSFPGQKNIQYF. DNA of the CDR3: TGTGCCAGCAGCTTCCCGGGACAGAAAAACATTCAGTACTTC.

In this sample, this clone turned up a few times. This rearrangement joins TRBV5-1 to TRBJ1-2, with D maybe TRBD1 (6 bases). This CDR3 is built from 14 residues. CDR1 and CDR2 (germline): SGHRS, YFSETQ. Trimming pared 0 bases from V and 4 bases from J, leaving 10 bases between. CDR3 nucleotide sequence: TGCGCCAGCAGCTTGGAAACAGGGCTCTATGGCTACACCTTC. It is translated as CASSLETGLYGYTF.

This clone has just a few counts. V and J are TRBV23-1 and TRBJ1-1; D might be TRBD1 (6 bases). TRBV23-1 is given ORF status, its function remaining uncertain. Trimming took off 0 bases at V and 3 bases at J, with 14 bases between the two ends. The CDR3 extends over 16 amino acids. CDR3 nucleotide sequence: TGCGCCAGCAGTCAATCTACAGGGATAGGTGACACTGAAGCTTTCTTT. Translation: CASSQSTGIGDTEAFF.

There are many counts of this clone. The chain uses TRBV7-2 and TRBJ1-2, with a possible D match to TRBD1 (6 bases). Germline assignment: CDR1 SGHTA and CDR2 FQGNSA. Trimming stripped 5 bases from V and 6 bases from J, with 19 bases between. The length of the CDR3 is 15 residues. The CDR3 sequence: CASSVTSGTIDGYTF. DNA of the CDR3: TGTGCCAGCAGCGTTACCTCCGGGACAATAGATGGCTACACCTTC.

In its sample, this clone was seen a few times. The chain recombines TRBV29-1 with TRBJ1-5, with TRBD1 as a possible D gene (6 bases). Germline CDR1 and CDR2: SQVTM and ANQGSEA. The V and J ends lost 4 bases and 7 bases respectively, with 14 bases between them. The CDR3 covers 13 residues. The CDR3 spells CSVVEGGKQPQHF. For the CDR3, the DNA is TGCAGCGTTGTCGAAGGGGGAAAACAGCCCCAGCATTTT.

This clone occurred once. The chain couples TRBV7-2 to TRBJ1-1; 7 bases map to TRBD1. Germline CDR1 reads SGHTA; CDR2 reads FQGNSA. J lost 10 bases, V lost 2 bases, and 7 bases had no gene match. The CDR3 has 13 amino acids. The CDR3 DNA reads as TGTGCCAGCAGCTTAACAGGGGTCTTCGGAGCTTTCTTT. Its translation is CASSLTGVFGAFF.

This clone was found a few times. The chain is built from TRBV14 and TRBJ1-3; D ambiguous. The CDR3 spans 16 residues. Germline CDR1 and CDR2: SGHDN and FVKESK. V lost 3 bases to trimming and J lost 1 base, with 13 bases between them. CDR3 coding DNA: TGTGCCAGCAGCCACCTGGTTTCGGGGTCTGGAAACACCATATATTTT. It encodes CASSHLVSGSGNTIYF. The full variable domain, its missing parts supplied by reference TRBV14 and TRBJ1-3, is EAGVTQFPSHSVIEKGQTVTLRCDPISGHDNLYWYRRVMGKEIKFLLHFVKESKQDESGMPNNRFLAERTGGTYSTLKVQPAELEDSGVYFCASSHLVSGSGNTIYFGEGSWLTVV.

In this sample, this clone turned up a few times. V is TRBV19 and J is TRBJ1-5; no clear D. CDR3 size: 14 residues. V lost 4 bases to trimming and J lost 5 bases, with 12 bases between them. Germline V CDR1 and CDR2: LNHDA, SQIVND (reference sequence). The CDR3 DNA follows: TGTGCCAGTAGTAGGCAGAGGGAATATCAGCCCCAGCATTTT. Translated, it gives CASSRQREYQPQHF.

There are a few counts of this clone. This sequence joins TRBV9 and TRBJ2-1; 8 positions match TRBD1. This CDR3 has 16 residues. Germline-derived CDR1 and CDR2 are SGDLS and YYNGEE. V lost 2 bases to trimming and J lost 3 bases; unmatched junction nucleotides: 7. The CDR3: CASSVLSGGGYNEQFF. The CDR3 coding sequence is TGTGCCAGCAGCGTCCTTTCAGGGGGCGGCTACAATGAGCAGTTCTTC.

This clone occurred a few times. This CDR3 is CASSRPVDTEAFF. The DNA of the CDR3 is TGTGCCAGCAGCCGTCCGGTTGACACTGAAGCTTTCTTT. This chain joins TRBV5-4 and TRBJ1-1; D ambiguous. The germline V and J ends were trimmed by 4 bases and 3 bases, with 10 bases remaining between them. This CDR3 is built from 13 residues. Germline values: CDR1 SGHNT, CDR2 YYREEE (reference sequence).

The J gene is TRBJ1-1, the V gene TRBV29-1; D remains ambiguous. CDR1 is SQVTM, CDR2 ANQGSEA, per germline. The CDR3 spans 11 residues. V was cut by 0 bases and J by 7 bases, with 6 bases left in between. The CDR3 nucleotides are TGCAGCGTTGAAGAAACAGTTGAAGCTTTCTTT. Its translation is CSVEETVEAFF.

Turning to this clone: This could be a read error, since a much larger clone is one nucleotide away. This CDR3 is also generated by other DNA sequences in the sample. V usage is TRBV7-3 and J usage is TRBJ1-4, with 7 bases aligning to TRBD1. Trimming cost V 2 bases and J 6 bases; bases outside gene matches: 3. Germline values: CDR1 SGHTA, CDR2 FQGTGA. This CDR3 is 14 amino acids long. CDR3 bases: TGTGCCAGCAGCTTAGTCGGGACAGATGAAAAACTGTTTTTT. It codes for CASSLVGTDEKLFF.

This clone was observed a handful of times. This chain joins TRBV30 and TRBJ2-2; no firm D call. The CDR3 length is 12 residues. CDR1 and CDR2 (germline): GTSNPN, SVGIG (reference sequence). V gave up 1 base and J gave up 5 bases, with 5 bases separating them. This chain's CDR3 is CAWSDLTGELFF. DNA of the CDR3: TGTGCCTGGAGTGATCTGACCGGGGAGCTGTTTTTT.